These 24 T cell receptor beta chains were all obtained from the same sample, sequenced in a study of cytomegalovirus exposure and HLA in healthy donors. PCR employed 60 Vbeta and 13 Jbeta primers. The table came from immunoSEQ multiplex PCR; TCRdb's copy has only in-frame clones and leaves some out. The table has 150,000 to 200,000 clones, about four fifths seen once; the top ten hold about 3.5%. The specimen sequenced was PBMCs. Receptors originate from a man between 35 and 55 years old in good health and CMV-seropositive.

There are a few counts of this clone. The chain couples TRBV6-5 to TRBJ1-1; a weak D match, TRBD1 (5 bases). Germline CDR1 MNHEY, CDR2 SVGAGI. Trimming pared 7 bases from V and 1 base from J, leaving 13 bases between. CDR3 size: 14 residues. In DNA, the CDR3 is TGTGCCAGCACGATTAGACAGACGAACACTGAAGCTTTCTTT. As protein: CASTIRQTNTEAFF.

This clone was picked up one time. This rearrangement joins TRBV10-2 to TRBJ2-7, with TRBD1 identical over 8 bases. The CDR3 is 14 residues long. J lost 5 bases, V lost 6 bases, and 9 bases had no gene match. CDR1 is WSHSY and CDR2 is SAAADI in the germline V gene. In DNA form, the CDR3 reads TGCGCCAGCAGCACGGGACAGGAGATCAACGAGCAGTACTTC. It is translated as CASSTGQEINEQYF.

A word on this clone: The same CDR3 is also encoded by other DNA sequences in this sample. The chain employs TRBV6-5 and TRBJ1-3; possibly TRBD1 for D (6 bases). Trimming took 5 bases from V and 4 from J, leaving 12 bases between them. This CDR3 comprises 14 residues. Germline lookup yields CDR1 MNHEY and CDR2 SVGAGI. The CDR3 DNA reads TGTGCCAGCAGTCCCAGGGGTCCCGGAAACACCATATATTTT. Translated, it gives CASSPRGPGNTIYF.

The chain recombines TRBV5-4 with TRBJ2-3; TRBD2 is a possible D gene (6 bases). The CDR3 covers 15 residues. Between the trimmed V and J ends, which lost 0 bases and 1 base, there was a span of 9 bases. Germline lookup yields CDR1 SGHNT and CDR2 YYREEE (reference sequence). This CDR3 is CASSLDGSGTDTQYF. In DNA, the CDR3 is TGTGCCAGCAGCTTGGACGGGAGTGGCACAGATACGCAGTATTTT.

This rearrangement joins TRBV10-3 to TRBJ2-7; 9 positions agree with TRBD1. The CDR3 is 23 amino acids. Germline V CDR1 and CDR2: ENHRY, SYGVKD. Losses at the gene ends were 5 bases for V and 4 bases for J; bases not matched to a gene: 33. CDR3 sequence reads: CAISPERMRRQGEVIPAPYEQYF. Written as DNA, the CDR3 is TGTGCCATCAGTCCCGAACGAATGAGGAGACAGGGGGAAGTGATTCCGGCCCCTTACGAGCAGTACTTC.

This clone was seen just once. The chain has TRBV10-3 and TRBJ2-5; the D gene is possibly TRBD2 (7 bases). The CDR3 extends over 13 amino acids. Trimming pared 10 bases from V and 3 bases from J, leaving 15 bases between. The germline gives CDR1 ENHRY, CDR2 SYGVKD. The CDR3 DNA follows: TGTGCCACTAACGCGGGGGCCGAAGAGACCCAGTACTTC. This encodes CATNAGAEETQYF.

V gene TRBV28 combines with J gene TRBJ2-5, with D possibly TRBD2 on 5 matching bases. Germline V gene lookup returns CDR1 MDHEN and CDR2 SYDVKM. V dropped 6 bases and J dropped 7 bases, with 18 bases sitting between them. This CDR3 contains 14 residues. CDR3 protein: CASRPPTEVGTQYF. CDR3 nucleotides: TGTGCCAGCAGGCCCCCGACGGAGGTCGGGACCCAGTACTTC.

The chain recombines TRBV14 with TRBJ1-6; D might be TRBD1 (6 bases). There are 15 residues in the CDR3. With 1 base removed from V and 7 bases from J, the gap between germline ends came to 11 bases. CDR1 SGHDN and CDR2 FVKESK come from the germline V gene. The CDR3 is CASSQGGGTNSPLHF. The CDR3 region has the DNA TGTGCCAGCAGCCAAGGCGGGGGCACCAATTCACCCCTCCACTTT.

The chain is built from TRBV4-2 and TRBJ2-1, with 7 bases aligning to TRBD2. CDR3 length: 15 residues. V lost 0 bases and J lost 5; bases outside the gene matches: 4. The germline V gene has CDR1 LGHNA and CDR2 YNFKEQ. CDR3 region: CASSQEASGHNEQFF. CDR3 coding DNA: TGTGCCAGCAGCCAAGAAGCTAGCGGCCACAATGAGCAGTTCTTC.

J is TRBJ2-5 and V is TRBV29-1; TRBD2 is a possible D gene (6 bases). Germline CDR1 is SQVTM and CDR2 is ANQGSEA. This CDR3 is built from 15 residues. V lost 1 base to trimming and J lost 1 base, with 13 bases between them. The CDR3 bases are TGCAGCGTTGAAGGGGCGTGGGGACTCCAAGAGACCCAGTACTTC. Protein product: CSVEGAWGLQETQYF.

The chain couples TRBV7-6 to TRBJ2-2; 9 positions agree with TRBD1. Germline V gene lookup returns CDR1 SGHVS and CDR2 FNYEAQ. Trimming removed 1 base from V and 6 bases from J; junction bases left unmatched: 6. The CDR3 runs 16 residues. In nucleotides, the CDR3 is TGTGCCAGCAGCTTAGGACCACAGGGGGCGGCCGGGGAGCTGTTTTTT. It translates to CASSLGPQGAAGELFF. The variable domain in full, with the rest retrieved from reference TRBV7-6 and TRBJ2-2, is GAGVSQSPRYKVTKRGQDVALRCDPISGHVSLYWYRQALGQGPEFLTYFNYEAQQDKSGLPNDRFSAERPEGSISTLTIQRTEQRDSAMYRCASSLGPQGAAGELFFGEGSRLTVL.

The V call is TRBV19, the J call TRBJ2-2; 9 nucleotides line up with TRBD1. CDR1 and CDR2 (germline): LNHDA, SQIVND (reference sequence). There are 16 residues in the CDR3. Trimming cost V 10 bases and J 3 bases; bases outside gene matches: 12. The CDR3 here is CATVVGGQGYTGELFF. CDR3 coding DNA: TGTGCCACCGTAGTAGGGGGACAGGGATACACCGGGGAGCTGTTTTTT.

The J gene is TRBJ2-1, the V gene TRBV19; TRBD2 matches 13 bases. The CDR3 has 15 amino acids. J lost 9 bases, V lost 4 bases, and 6 bases had no gene match. Germline lookup yields CDR1 LNHDA and CDR2 SQIVND (reference sequence). The CDR3 loop is CASSRTSGSIGEQFF. For the CDR3, the DNA is TGTGCCAGTAGTAGGACTAGCGGGAGTATCGGTGAGCAGTTCTTC.

V gene TRBV4-3 combines with J gene TRBJ2-4; no firm D call. This CDR3 region has 15 residues. V was cut by 0 bases and J by 5 bases, with 11 bases left in between. Germline lookup yields CDR1 LGHNA and CDR2 YSLEER. The CDR3 region has the DNA TGCGCCAGCAGCCAAGATCTTCTCCCAGAAAACATTCAGTACTTC. It codes for CASSQDLLPENIQYF.

The sample holds a few counts of this clone. The chain recombines TRBV5-6 with TRBJ2-3; 8 nucleotides agree with TRBD2. This CDR3 region has 14 residues. Trimming cost V 3 bases and J 8 bases; bases outside gene matches: 8. Per the germline V gene, CDR1 is SGHDT and CDR2 is YYEEEE. CDR3 in amino acids: CASSSGGGTVTQYF. In nucleotides, the CDR3 is TGTGCCAGCAGCTCCGGGGGGGGGACGGTTACGCAGTATTTT.

As concerns this clone: The junction differs from germline at one of its ends, possibly a read error. The chain combines TRBV7-9 with TRBJ2-5; TRBD2 agrees at 7 bases. Germline-derived CDR1 and CDR2 are SEHNR and FQNEAQ (reference sequence). This CDR3 has 14 residues. CDR3 DNA: TGTTCCAGCAGCTTAGCAGGGAGGGCCGGGGAGCAGTACTTC. It yields the protein CSSSLAGRAGEQYF. Full variable domain (outside the CDR3, taken from reference TRBV7-9 and TRBJ2-5): DTGVSQNPRHKITKRGQNVTFRCDPISEHNRLYWYRQTLGQGPEFLTYFQNEAQLEKSRLLSDRFSAERPKGSFSTLEIQRTEQGDSAMYLCSSSLAGRAGEQYFGPGTRLLVL.

This chain links TRBV30 with TRBJ1-2, with 11 bases matching TRBD1. There are 12 residues in the CDR3. Germline V gene data show CDR1 as GTSNPN and CDR2 as SVGIG (reference sequence). V shed 7 bases, J shed 7 bases, and the junction held 5 bases outside the gene matches. The CDR3 region is CAFGTGGIGYTF. The CDR3 bases are TGTGCCTTCGGGACAGGGGGAATTGGCTACACCTTC.

This clone was found once. The chain recombines TRBV19 with TRBJ2-7, with 9 bases lining up with TRBD1. V lost 5 bases to trimming and J lost 3 bases; unmatched junction nucleotides: 8. CDR1 is LNHDA, CDR2 SQIVND, per germline (reference sequence). This CDR3 comprises 15 residues. The CDR3 bases are TGTGCCAGTAGTCCAAGGACAGGGGCAGGCTACGAGCAGTACTTC. Translation gives CASSPRTGAGYEQYF.

The J gene is TRBJ2-5, the V gene TRBV18, with D perhaps TRBD1 (5 bases). The CDR3 totals 15 residues. CDR1 is KGHSH and CDR2 is LQKENI in the germline V gene. Trimming shortened V by 3 bases and J by 3 bases, and 14 bases separated the two germline ends. CDR3 residues: CASSPQGYGEETQYF. The CDR3 bases are TGTGCCAGCTCACCCCAGGGATACGGAGAAGAGACCCAGTACTTC.

The rearrangement links TRBV2 to TRBJ1-2; 7 bases are a match to TRBD1. The J segment lost 4 bases and the V segment lost 5 bases, leaving 10 bases of the junction unmatched. Germline V lookup: CDR1 SNHLY, CDR2 FYNNEI. The CDR3 spans 15 residues. The DNA for the CDR3 is TGTGCCAGCAGTCCCCGACAGGGAACTTCCTATGGCTACACCTTC. Translation gives CASSPRQGTSYGYTF.

The rearrangement joins TRBV19 to TRBJ2-7; 9 nucleotides line up with TRBD2. V was clipped by 6 bases and J by 2 bases; unmatched bases: 8. Germline loops: CDR1 LNHDA, CDR2 SQIVND (reference sequence). This CDR3 contains 15 residues. The CDR3 coding sequence is TGTGCCAGTAGCATTTATAGCGGGAGCCCCTACGAGCAGTACTTC. Residues: CASSIYSGSPYEQYF.

The chain employs TRBV18 and TRBJ2-7; tentatively, D is TRBD2 (6 bases). Trimming took 2 bases from V and 5 from J, leaving 13 bases between them. Germline assignment: CDR1 KGHSH and CDR2 LQKENI. This CDR3 is built from 14 residues. The CDR3 nucleotides read TGTGCCAGCTCACCAGGCGTGCCGGGAGACGAGCAGTACTTC. It specifies CASSPGVPGDEQYF.

The rearrangement uses TRBV7-3 and TRBJ2-3; TRBD2 matches 12 bases. The CDR3 totals 16 residues. CDR1 and CDR2 from the germline V gene are SGHTA and FQGTGA. Trimming at V came to 5 bases and at J to 4 bases, leaving 7 bases not matched to a gene. The CDR3 region has the DNA TGTGCCAGCAGCCCCCTAGCGGGGGGGGTCGCAGATACGCAGTATTTT. Encoded protein: CASSPLAGGVADTQYF.

V is TRBV6-4 and J is TRBJ2-5; D is ambiguous. The V end lost 7 bases, the J end lost 1 base, and 7 bases lay between the germline ends. CDR1 and CDR2 (germline): MRHNA, SNTAGT. The CDR3 spans 12 residues. CDR3 amino acids: CASTTTQETQYF. The CDR3 DNA reads as TGTGCCAGCACCACAACCCAAGAGACCCAGTACTTC.